This TCR beta chain was found in a study of blood T cell repertoires in COVID-19. Whole-study context: The samples span acute and convalescent COVID-19 from the United States, Italy and Spain. T cells, B-cell-depleted T cells, or PBMCs supplied cDNA or gDNA.

TCRdb keeps only in-frame clones here, not all; method: immunoSEQ multiplex PCR. The sample holds approximately 130,000 clones; roughly 80% are singletons and the top ten take 15% to 20%. Individuals drawn from approximately 22 US areas were about 18 to 100 years old. Self-reported history from a screening survey and questionnaire set each donor's cohort. The CDR3 covers 13 residues. The V gene's germline CDR1 is SGHTA and CDR2 FQGNSA. The V gene lost 6 bases and the J gene lost 1 base, with 9 bases spanning the gap. V and J are TRBV7-2 and TRBJ1-1, with D possibly being TRBD1 (5 bases). The specimen sequenced was PBMCs or T cells enriched from blood (not recorded which). This clonotype was sampled from a man aged 30-40 years who had recovered from COVID-19. CDR3 region: CASSFRANTEAFF. In DNA, the CDR3 is TGTGCCAGCAGTTTCAGGGCGAACACTGAAGCTTTCTTT.